This T cell receptor (beta chain) appears in the sequencing data of a study of shared clonotypes between healthy human individuals. General study findings and limits: It was only blood that was sampled, and tissue repertoires likely differ. Sharing across four donors was highest in naive CD4 (approximately 5%) and lowest in memory CD8 (roughly 0.4%).

This clone showed up just a few times. What it recognizes is unknown. The junction had 11 bases not matched to a gene; V was cut back by 5 bases and J by 2 bases. Germline CDR1 reads MDHEN; CDR2 reads SYDVKM. The CDR3 is 16 amino acids. Assay: immunoSEQ multiplex PCR; the TCRdb copy retains only in-frame clones and omits some. This sample yields about 680,000 clones, of which 73% are seen a single time; about 1.8% belongs to the top ten. The donors, healthy adults who were HIV-negative, had experienced no recent acute infections or vaccinations. The TCR comes from a woman aged 30 to 39 in good health. The chain couples TRBV28 to TRBJ2-7; 8 bases match TRBD1. Source material: memory CD4+ T cells sorted from blood. Regarding subset: CD45RA-negative fraction. CDR3 sequence: CASSLDYGQGTYEQYF. CDR3 DNA sequence: TGTGCCAGCAGTCTCGACTACGGACAGGGCACCTACGAGCAGTACTTC.